Below, 20 T cell receptor beta chains from the same sample are listed, as sequenced in a study of vaccination and CD4 T cells after COVID-19. Sequencing of the DNA from cultured CD4+ T cells was carried out with the Oncomine TCR Beta short-read assay. CD4+ T cells were cultured, and genomic DNA was extracted from them. MiXCR, run by TCRdb on the PCR reads, gives a single entry per CDR3 protein. The sample lists about 9,400 distinct CDR3 sequences, about 30% seen once, with 20% to 25% in the top ten. The antigens these receptors bind are not known. The treatment is: roughly 10-day PBMC culture with coronavirus spike peptide pools or control peptides (ViraFEST assay). Ahead of the COVID-19 pandemic (2011-2018), the CD4+ T cells of the unexposed donor were collected. Input material: CD4+ T cells from blood, cultured in vitro. Source of these receptors: a human donor in good health.

By frequency in the sample, this clonotype is medium-sized. The genes are TRBV6-5 and TRBJ1-5; perhaps TRBD1 as D (5 bases). CDR3 length: 15 amino acids. With 2 bases removed from V and 4 bases from J, the gap between germline ends came to 12 bases. Per the germline V gene, CDR1 is MNHEY and CDR2 is SVGAGI. In DNA form, the CDR3 reads TGTGCCAGCAGTTACCCGGTGGGGGGGAATCAGCCCCAGCATTTT. Its translation: CASSYPVGGNQPQHF.

This chain links TRBV18 with TRBJ2-2; tentative D call: TRBD2 (6 bases). CDR3 length: 15 residues. The V gene lost 4 bases and the J gene lost 0 bases, with 9 bases spanning the gap. Germline-derived CDR1 and CDR2 are KGHSH and LQKENI. The CDR3 is CASSRRAANTGELFF. The CDR3 coding sequence is TGTGCCAGCTCACGGAGGGCAGCGAACACCGGGGAGCTGTTTTTT. The full variable domain, rest sourced from reference TRBV18 and TRBJ2-2, is NAGVMQNPRHLVRRRGQEARLRCSPMKGHSHVYWYRQLPEEGLKFMVYLQKENIIDESGMPKERFSAEFPKEGPSILRIQQVVRGDSAAYFCASSRRAANTGELFFGEGSRLTVL.

This clonotype was found a few times. V usage is TRBV7-9 and J usage is TRBJ1-2; D might be TRBD1 (6 bases). V dropped 5 bases and J dropped 1 base, with 14 bases sitting between them. The length of the CDR3 is 15 residues. Per the germline V gene, CDR1 is SEHNR and CDR2 is FQNEAQ (reference sequence). The CDR3 DNA sequence: TGTGCCAGCAGCCCGGACAGATTTATTAACTATGGCTACACCTTC. This codes for CASSPDRFINYGYTF.

The sample holds a few counts of this clonotype. The chain has TRBV19 and TRBJ1-1; D may be TRBD1 (5 bases). The CDR3 runs 13 residues. CDR1 and CDR2 (germline): LNHDA, SQIVND (reference sequence). V was shortened by 2 bases and J by 8 bases, with 12 bases between the two germline ends. The CDR3 bases are TGTGCCAGTAGTATAAGAGGGCAGGGCGAAGCTTTCTTT. This gives the protein CASSIRGQGEAFF.

Of note for this clonotype: Mismatch with germline at one junction end may stem from a read error. The V gene is TRBV2, the J gene TRBJ2-7; 9 bases align to TRBD1. The CDR3 contains 14 residues. CDR1 SNHLY and CDR2 FYNNEI come from the germline V gene. The CDR3 protein is CAGSEGTGLYEQYF. The CDR3 DNA reads TGTGCCGGCAGTGAGGGGACAGGGTTATACGAGCAGTACTTC.

There are a few counts of this clonotype. The chain has TRBV14 and TRBJ2-7, with D possibly being TRBD1 or TRBD2 (5 bases each). Germline V gene sequence: CDR1 SGHDN, CDR2 FVKESK. This CDR3 is built from 13 residues. The germline V and J ends were trimmed by 3 bases and 2 bases, with 8 bases remaining between them. The CDR3 DNA follows: TGTGCCAGCAGCCAGAGGGGAACCTACGAGCAGTACTTC. It is translated as CASSQRGTYEQYF. The whole variable domain, filled in from reference TRBV14 and TRBJ2-7, reads EAGVTQFPSHSVIEKGQTVTLRCDPISGHDNLYWYRRVMGKEIKFLLHFVKESKQDESGMPNNRFLAERTGGTYSTLKVQPAELEDSGVYFCASSQRGTYEQYFGPGTRLTVT.

A few counts support this clonotype. The chain recombines TRBV27 with TRBJ2-3; D gene unclear. The ends were cut back, 8 bases at V and 6 bases at J, with 15 bases in the middle. CDR1 and CDR2 from the germline V gene are MNHEY and SMNVEV (reference sequence). There are 13 residues in the CDR3. The CDR3 DNA is TGTGCCAGCGGCTCCCGACCCCACGATACGCAGTATTTT. Amino acids: CASGSRPHDTQYF.

This rearrangement joins TRBV7-2 to TRBJ2-7; D call uncertain. V lost 7 bases, J lost 9 bases, and 22 bases lay in between. Germline loops: CDR1 SGHTA, CDR2 FQGNSA. The CDR3 covers 14 residues. CDR3 sequence (DNA): TGTGCCAGCACCTCGTCCCCGGGCAACCAAGGGCAGTACTTC. It is translated as CASTSSPGNQGQYF.

The chain joins TRBV4-3 to TRBJ2-3; 8 bases map to TRBD1. The junction had 9 bases not matched to a gene; V was cut back by 3 bases and J by 4 bases. The CDR3 covers 16 residues. In germline, CDR1 is LGHNA, CDR2 YSLEER. CDR3 loop: CASSHLQGAGPDTQYF. The CDR3 DNA is TGCGCCAGCAGCCATCTTCAGGGGGCAGGTCCAGATACGCAGTATTTT.

V gene TRBV6-2 or TRBV6-3 combines with J gene TRBJ2-2; 7 nucleotides line up with TRBD1. Germline CDR1 MNHEY, CDR2 SVGEGT. V was clipped by 2 bases and J by 4 bases; unmatched bases: 4. The CDR3 is 15 amino acids. Here the CDR3 DNA reads TGTGCCAGCAGTTACGCTACAGGGGCCACCGGGGAGCTGTTTTTT. This encodes CASSYATGATGELFF.

The chain links TRBV19 to TRBJ1-1; possible D gene TRBD1, 5 bases. The germline V gene has CDR1 LNHDA and CDR2 SQIVND (reference sequence). Trimming removed 8 bases from V and 0 bases from J, with 10 bases in between. The CDR3 runs 13 residues. Here the CDR3 DNA reads TGTGCCAGTTCCGACAGCATGAACACTGAAGCTTTCTTT. Protein: CASSDSMNTEAFF.

This clonotype was found a few times. The genes are TRBV20-1 and TRBJ1-6; 10 positions agree with TRBD1. Germline V gene lookup returns CDR1 DFQATT and CDR2 SNEGSKA (reference sequence). Trimming at V came to 6 bases and at J to 5 bases, leaving 4 bases not matched to a gene. The CDR3 sequence is 14 residues long. The CDR3 loop is CSAPGTGDNSPLHF. CDR3 nucleotides: TGCAGTGCCCCCGGGACAGGGGATAATTCACCCCTCCACTTT.

This clonotype was seen more than once but under ten times. The J gene is TRBJ1-1, the V gene TRBV10-3, with 8 bases that match TRBD1. The V gene's germline CDR1 is ENHRY and CDR2 SYGVKD. This CDR3 has 15 amino acids. The ends lost 1 base at V and 5 bases at J; junction bases unmatched: 6. The CDR3 is CAISELQGVGTEAFF. The CDR3 DNA follows: TGTGCCATCAGTGAGTTACAGGGGGTCGGAACTGAAGCTTTCTTT.

This clonotype was counted between two and nine times. This chain joins TRBV7-9 and TRBJ2-2; possibly TRBD2 for D (6 bases). CDR3 size: 22 residues. V dropped 5 bases and J dropped 1 base, with 32 bases sitting between them. Germline V CDR1 and CDR2: SEHNR, FQNEAQ (reference sequence). CDR3 sequence reads: CASSPTYRDSQRGYLNTGELFF. CDR3 in DNA: TGTGCCAGCAGCCCCACTTACCGGGACTCACAAAGAGGCTACTTGAACACCGGGGAGCTGTTTTTT.

V usage is TRBV27 and J usage is TRBJ2-7, with 8 nucleotides matching TRBD1. Losses at the gene ends were 6 bases for V and 4 bases for J; bases not matched to a gene: 8. The CDR3 runs to 14 residues. Per germline, CDR1 MNHEY and CDR2 SMNVEV (reference sequence). Written as DNA, the CDR3 is TGTGCCAGCAGGCGGGACAGGAGTAGGTACGAGCAGTACTTC. Protein product: CASRRDRSRYEQYF.

This clonotype counts as medium-sized. This chain uses TRBV7-2 with TRBJ2-5; D not certain. Trimming removed 1 base from V and 3 bases from J, with 3 bases in between. CDR3 size: 12 residues. Per germline, CDR1 SGHTA and CDR2 FQGNSA. The CDR3 is CASSLVKETQYF. The DNA for the CDR3 is TGTGCCAGCAGCTTAGTAAAAGAGACCCAGTACTTC.

In this sample, this clonotype turned up a few times. The rearrangement joins TRBV6-4 to TRBJ2-3; TRBD2 matches 15 bases. The CDR3 covers 17 residues. The V gene end was trimmed by 7 bases and the J gene end by 1 base; junction bases not matched to a gene: 6. Germline CDR1 MRHNA, CDR2 SNTAGT. The DNA for the CDR3 is TGTGCCAGCACAGGACTAGCGGGAGGGCCCGGCACAGATACGCAGTATTTT. Translating gives CASTGLAGGPGTDTQYF.

The table lists this clonotype with a few counts. This chain links TRBV19 with TRBJ2-2; D is undetermined. CDR3 length equals 14 residues. V lost 0 bases, J lost 4 bases, and 6 bases lay in between. CDR1 is LNHDA, CDR2 SQIVND, per germline (reference sequence). The CDR3 protein is CASSIDSITGELFF. CDR3 in DNA: TGTGCCAGTAGTATAGACTCTATCACCGGGGAGCTGTTTTTT. Filled out from reference TRBV19 and TRBJ2-2, the complete variable domain reads DGGITQSPKYLFRKEGQNVTLSCEQNLNHDAMYWYRQDPGQGLRLIYYSQIVNDFQKGDIAEGYSVSREKKESFPLTVTSAQKNPTAFYLCASSIDSITGELFFGEGSRLTVL.

The V call is TRBV10-2, the J call TRBJ1-1; 11 bases agree with TRBD1. The CDR3 is made up of 15 amino acids. The germline V gene has CDR1 WSHSY and CDR2 SAAADI. The V segment lost 7 bases and the J segment 5 bases; nucleotides outside the gene matches: 9. This CDR3 is CASTGQGATRTEAFF. The CDR3 nucleotides read TGCGCCAGCACAGGACAGGGGGCTACAAGGACTGAAGCTTTCTTT.

This chain connects TRBV6-2 or TRBV6-3 to TRBJ1-5, with 11 bases that match TRBD1. J was trimmed by 5 bases and V by 2 bases; bases with no gene match: 2. CDR3 length: 15 amino acids. Germline V gene lookup returns CDR1 MNHEY and CDR2 SVGEGT. CDR3 sequence: CASSYGQGADQPQHF. CDR3 in DNA: TGTGCCAGCAGTTACGGACAGGGGGCTGATCAGCCCCAGCATTTT.